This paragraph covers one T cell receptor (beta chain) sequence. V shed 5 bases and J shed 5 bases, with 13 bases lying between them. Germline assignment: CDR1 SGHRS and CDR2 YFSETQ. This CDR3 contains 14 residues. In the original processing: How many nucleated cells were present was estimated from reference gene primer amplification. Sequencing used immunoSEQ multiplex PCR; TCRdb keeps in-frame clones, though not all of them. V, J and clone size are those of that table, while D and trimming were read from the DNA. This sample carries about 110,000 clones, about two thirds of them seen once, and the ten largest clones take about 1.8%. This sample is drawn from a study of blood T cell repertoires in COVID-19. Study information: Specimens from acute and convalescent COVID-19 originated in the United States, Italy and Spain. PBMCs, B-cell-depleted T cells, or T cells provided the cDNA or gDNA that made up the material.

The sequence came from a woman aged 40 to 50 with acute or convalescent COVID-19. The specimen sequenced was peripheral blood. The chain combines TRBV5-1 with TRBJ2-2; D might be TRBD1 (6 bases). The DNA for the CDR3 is TGCGCCAGCAGTCCCGGGACATCGACCGGGGAGCTGTTTTTT. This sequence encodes CASSPGTSTGELFF. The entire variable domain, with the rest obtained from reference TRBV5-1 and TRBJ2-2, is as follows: KAGVTQTPRYLIKTRGQQVTLSCSPISGHRSVSWYQQTPGQGLQFLFEYFSETQRNKGNFPGRFSGRQFSNSRSEMNVSTLELGDSALYLCASSPGTSTGELFFGEGSRLTVL.